This TCR beta chain came from a study of vaccination and CD4 T cells after COVID-19. Study details: A CEFX pool, an HIV-1 Nef pool, or else no peptide went into the control cultures.

The table lists this clonotype with a few counts. Its antigen is unidentified. CD4+ T cells that had been cultured provided DNA sequenced with the Oncomine TCR Beta short-read assay. From cultured CD4+ T cells, genomic DNA was extracted. TCRdb re-analysed the PCR reads in MiXCR, keeping a single row per CDR3 protein. The table includes 4,700 or so distinct CDR3 sequences, over 40% detected once. The treatment: approximately nine-day PBMC culture with coronavirus spike peptide pools or control peptides (ViraFEST assay). Pre-COVID-19 pandemic sampling (2011-2018) yielded the unexposed donor's CD4+ T cells. Germline V lookup: CDR1 MNHNS, CDR2 SASEGT. The CDR3 loop spans 15 amino acids. V was clipped by 2 bases and J by 5 bases, with 15 bases between them.

The sequenced material came from CD4+ T cells from blood, cultured in vitro. The source is a human donor in good health. The chain combines TRBV6-1 with TRBJ1-2, with D unclear. In DNA, the CDR3 is TGTGCCAGCAGTGAATCGCTAGACAAGATATATGGCTACACCTTC. The encoded protein is CASSESLDKIYGYTF.